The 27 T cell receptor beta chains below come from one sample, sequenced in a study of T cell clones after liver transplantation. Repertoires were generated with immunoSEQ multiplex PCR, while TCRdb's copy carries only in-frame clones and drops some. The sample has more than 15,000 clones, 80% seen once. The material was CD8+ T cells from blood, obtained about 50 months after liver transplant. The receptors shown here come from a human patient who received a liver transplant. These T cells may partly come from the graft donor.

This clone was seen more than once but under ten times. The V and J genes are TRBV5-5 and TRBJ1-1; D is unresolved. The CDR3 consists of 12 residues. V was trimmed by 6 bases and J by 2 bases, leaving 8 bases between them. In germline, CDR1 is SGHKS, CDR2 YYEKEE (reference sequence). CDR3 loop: CASTYVNTEAFF. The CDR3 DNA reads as TGTGCCAGCACCTATGTTAACACTGAAGCTTTCTTT.

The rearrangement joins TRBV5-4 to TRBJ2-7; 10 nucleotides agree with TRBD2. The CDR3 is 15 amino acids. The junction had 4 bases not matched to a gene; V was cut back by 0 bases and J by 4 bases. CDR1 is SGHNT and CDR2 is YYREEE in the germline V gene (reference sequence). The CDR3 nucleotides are TGTGCCAGCAGCTTGGTGTCTAGCGGGGGTTACGAGCAGTACTTC. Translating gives CASSLVSSGGYEQYF.

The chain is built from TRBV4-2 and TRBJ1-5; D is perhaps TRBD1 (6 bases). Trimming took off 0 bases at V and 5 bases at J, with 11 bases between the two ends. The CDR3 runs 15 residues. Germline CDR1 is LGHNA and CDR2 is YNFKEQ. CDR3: CASSQETGSDQPQHF. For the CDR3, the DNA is TGTGCCAGCAGCCAAGAAACAGGGTCGGATCAGCCCCAGCATTTT.

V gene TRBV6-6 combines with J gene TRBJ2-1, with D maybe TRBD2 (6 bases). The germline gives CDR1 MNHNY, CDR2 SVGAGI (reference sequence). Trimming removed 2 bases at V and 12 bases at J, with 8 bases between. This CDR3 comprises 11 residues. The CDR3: CASSYAGGQFF. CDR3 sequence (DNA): TGTGCCAGCAGTTACGCCGGGGGGCAGTTCTTC.

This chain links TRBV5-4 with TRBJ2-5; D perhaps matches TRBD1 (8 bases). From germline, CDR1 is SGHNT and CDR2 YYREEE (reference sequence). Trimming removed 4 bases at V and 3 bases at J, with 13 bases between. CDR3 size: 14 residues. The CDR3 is CASSLQGGEETQYF. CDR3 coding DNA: TGTGCCAGCAGCCTACAGGGGGGGGAAGAGACCCAGTACTTC.

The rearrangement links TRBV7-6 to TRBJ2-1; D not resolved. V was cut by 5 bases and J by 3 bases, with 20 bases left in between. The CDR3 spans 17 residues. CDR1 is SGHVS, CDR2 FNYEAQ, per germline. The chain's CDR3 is CASSLRAEPMIYNEQFF. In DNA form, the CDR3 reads TGTGCCAGCAGCCTCCGGGCGGAGCCCATGATCTACAATGAGCAGTTCTTC.

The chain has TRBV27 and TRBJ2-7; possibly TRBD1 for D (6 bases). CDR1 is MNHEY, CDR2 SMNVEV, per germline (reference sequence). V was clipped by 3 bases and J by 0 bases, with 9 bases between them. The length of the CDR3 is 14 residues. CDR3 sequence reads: CASSFRGSSYEQYF. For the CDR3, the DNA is TGTGCCAGCAGTTTCAGGGGTAGCTCCTACGAGCAGTACTTC.

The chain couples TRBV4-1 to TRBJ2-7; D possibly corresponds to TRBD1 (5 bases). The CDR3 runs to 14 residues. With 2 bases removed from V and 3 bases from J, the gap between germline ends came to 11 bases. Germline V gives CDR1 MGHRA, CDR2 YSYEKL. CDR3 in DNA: TGCGCCAGCAGCCAACCCAGGGTCGGCTACGAGCAGTACTTC. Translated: CASSQPRVGYEQYF.

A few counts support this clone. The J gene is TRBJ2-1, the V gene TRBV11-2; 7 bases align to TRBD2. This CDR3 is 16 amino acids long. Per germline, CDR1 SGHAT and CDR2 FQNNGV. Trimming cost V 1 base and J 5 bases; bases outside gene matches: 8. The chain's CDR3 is CASSLGGLAANNEQFF. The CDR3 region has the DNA TGTGCCAGCAGCTTAGGAGGGCTAGCGGCCAACAATGAGCAGTTCTTC. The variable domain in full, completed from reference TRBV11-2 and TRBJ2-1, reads EAGVAQSPRYKIIEKRQSVAFWCNPISGHATLYWYQQILGQGPKLLIQFQNNGVVDDSQLPKDRFSAERLKGVDSTLKIQPAKLEDSAVYLCASSLGGLAANNEQFFGPGTRLTVL.

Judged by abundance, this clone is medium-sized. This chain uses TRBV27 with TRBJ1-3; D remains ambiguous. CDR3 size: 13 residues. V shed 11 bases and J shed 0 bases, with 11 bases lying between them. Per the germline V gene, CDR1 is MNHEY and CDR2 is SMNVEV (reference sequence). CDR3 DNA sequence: TGTGCCTCTCGCGGGGTCTCTGGAAACACCATATATTTT. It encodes CASRGVSGNTIYF.

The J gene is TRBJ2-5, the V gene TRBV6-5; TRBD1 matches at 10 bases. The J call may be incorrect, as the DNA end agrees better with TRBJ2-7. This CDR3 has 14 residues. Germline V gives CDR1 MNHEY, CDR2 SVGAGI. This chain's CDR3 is CASSPGQGSYEQYF. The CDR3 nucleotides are TGTGCCAGCAGTCCGGGACAGGGGAGCTACGAGCAGTACTTC.

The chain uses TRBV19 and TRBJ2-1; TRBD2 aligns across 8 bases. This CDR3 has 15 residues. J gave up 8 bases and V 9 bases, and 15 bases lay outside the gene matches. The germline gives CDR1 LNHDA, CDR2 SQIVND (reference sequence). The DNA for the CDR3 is TGTGCCAGCCCGGAGTCGGCGGGAGGCGGGTATGAGCAGTTCTTC. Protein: CASPESAGGGYEQFF. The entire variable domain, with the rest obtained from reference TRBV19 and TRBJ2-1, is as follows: DGGITQSPKYLFRKEGQNVTLSCEQNLNHDAMYWYRQDPGQGLRLIYYSQIVNDFQKGDIAEGYSVSREKKESFPLTVTSAQKNPTAFYLCASPESAGGGYEQFFGPGTRLTVL.

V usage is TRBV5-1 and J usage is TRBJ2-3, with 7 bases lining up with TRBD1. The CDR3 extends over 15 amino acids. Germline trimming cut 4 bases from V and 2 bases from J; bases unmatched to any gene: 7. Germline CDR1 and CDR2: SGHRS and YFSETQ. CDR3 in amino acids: CASSATGTHTDTQYF. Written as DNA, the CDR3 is TGCGCCAGCAGCGCGACAGGGACACACACAGATACGCAGTATTTT. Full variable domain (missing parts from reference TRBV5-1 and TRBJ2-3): KAGVTQTPRYLIKTRGQQVTLSCSPISGHRSVSWYQQTPGQGLQFLFEYFSETQRNKGNFPGRFSGRQFSNSRSEMNVSTLELGDSALYLCASSATGTHTDTQYFGPGTRLTVL.

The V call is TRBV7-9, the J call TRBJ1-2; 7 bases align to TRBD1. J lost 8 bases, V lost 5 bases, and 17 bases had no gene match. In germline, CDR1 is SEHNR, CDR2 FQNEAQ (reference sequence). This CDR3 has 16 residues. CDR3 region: CASSQDETARGEGYTF. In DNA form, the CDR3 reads TGTGCCAGCAGCCAAGACGAGACGGCCAGGGGGGAGGGCTACACCTTC.

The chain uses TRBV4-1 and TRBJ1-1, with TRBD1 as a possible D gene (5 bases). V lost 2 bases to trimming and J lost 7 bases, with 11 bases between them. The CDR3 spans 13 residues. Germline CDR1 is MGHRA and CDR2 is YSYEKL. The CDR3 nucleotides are TGCGCCAGCAGCCAACAACAGGACGATGAAGCTTTCTTT. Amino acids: CASSQQQDDEAFF.

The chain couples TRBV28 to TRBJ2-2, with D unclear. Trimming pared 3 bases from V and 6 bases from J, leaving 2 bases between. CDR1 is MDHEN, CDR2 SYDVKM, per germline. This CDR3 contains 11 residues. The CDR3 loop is CASSFAGELFF. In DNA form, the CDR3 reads TGTGCCAGCAGTTTTGCCGGGGAGCTGTTTTTT.

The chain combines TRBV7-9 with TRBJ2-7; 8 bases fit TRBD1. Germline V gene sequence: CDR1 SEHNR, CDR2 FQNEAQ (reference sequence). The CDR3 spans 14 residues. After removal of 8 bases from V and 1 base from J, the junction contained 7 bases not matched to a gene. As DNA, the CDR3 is TGTGCCAGCGTTCCTGGGACAGGATCCTACGAGCAGTACTTC. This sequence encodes CASVPGTGSYEQYF.

The CDR3 loop is CASRRDRGLESPLHF. CDR3 nucleotides: TGTGCCAGTAGACGGGACAGGGGGCTGGAATCACCCCTCCACTTT. The chain employs TRBV19 and TRBJ1-6; 12 nucleotides line up with TRBD1. Per the germline V gene, CDR1 is LNHDA and CDR2 is SQIVND (reference sequence). The CDR3 length is 15 residues. V dropped 6 bases and J dropped 10; count of bases not matched to a gene: 7.

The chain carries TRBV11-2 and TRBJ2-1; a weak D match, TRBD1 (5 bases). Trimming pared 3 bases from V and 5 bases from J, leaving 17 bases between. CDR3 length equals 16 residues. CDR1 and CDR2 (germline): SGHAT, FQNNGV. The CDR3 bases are TGTGCCAGCAGCTTCATTAGGGTTGGGGCTGACAATGAGCAGTTCTTC. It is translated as CASSFIRVGADNEQFF.

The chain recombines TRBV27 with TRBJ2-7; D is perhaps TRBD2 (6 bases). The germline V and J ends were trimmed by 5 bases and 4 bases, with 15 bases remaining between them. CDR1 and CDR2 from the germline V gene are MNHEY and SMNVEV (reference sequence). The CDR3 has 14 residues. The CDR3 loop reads CASSLTGTVYEQYF. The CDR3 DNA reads TGTGCCAGCAGTCTGACCGGGACTGTTTACGAGCAGTACTTC.

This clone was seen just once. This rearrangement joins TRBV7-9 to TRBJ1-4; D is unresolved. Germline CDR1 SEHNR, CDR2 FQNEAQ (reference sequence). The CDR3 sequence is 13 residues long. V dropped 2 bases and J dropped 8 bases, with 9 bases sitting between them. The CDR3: CASSLSGGEKLFF. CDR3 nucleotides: TGTGCCAGCAGCTTATCAGGAGGCGAAAAACTGTTTTTT.

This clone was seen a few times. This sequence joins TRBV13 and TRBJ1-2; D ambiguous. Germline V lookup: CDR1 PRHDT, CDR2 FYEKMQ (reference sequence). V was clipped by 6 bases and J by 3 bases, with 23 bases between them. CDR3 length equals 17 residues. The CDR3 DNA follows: TGTGCCAGCAGTGAATTTAGCAGTCCCGGGGTAGACTATGGCTACACCTTC. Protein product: CASSEFSSPGVDYGYTF. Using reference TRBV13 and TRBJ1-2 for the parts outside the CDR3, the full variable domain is AAGVIQSPRHLIKEKRETATLKCYPIPRHDTVYWYQQGPGQDPQFLISFYEKMQSDKGSIPDRFSAQQFSDYHSELNMSSLELGDSALYFCASSEFSSPGVDYGYTFGSGTRLTVV.

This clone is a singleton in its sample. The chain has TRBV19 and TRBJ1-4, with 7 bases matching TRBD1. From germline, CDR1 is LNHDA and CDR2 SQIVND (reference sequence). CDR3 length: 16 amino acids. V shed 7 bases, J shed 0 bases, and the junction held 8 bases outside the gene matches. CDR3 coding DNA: TGTGCCAGTACCATGGAGGGGGCAGCAACTAATGAAAAACTGTTTTTT. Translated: CASTMEGAATNEKLFF.

The CDR3 sequence: CASEGQGAYEQYF. The CDR3 bases are TGTGCCAGCGAGGGACAGGGGGCCTACGAGCAGTACTTC. The rearrangement uses TRBV27 and TRBJ2-7; 11 bases are a match to TRBD1. The CDR3 extends over 13 amino acids. The J segment lost 2 bases and the V segment lost 8 bases, leaving 2 bases of the junction unmatched. Per germline, CDR1 MNHEY and CDR2 SMNVEV (reference sequence).

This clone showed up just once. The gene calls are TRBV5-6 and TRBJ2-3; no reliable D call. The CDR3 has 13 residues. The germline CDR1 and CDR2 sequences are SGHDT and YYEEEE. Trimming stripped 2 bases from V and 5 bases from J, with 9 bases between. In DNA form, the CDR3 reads TGTGCCAGCAGCTTCTTGACGGGAGATACGCAGTATTTT. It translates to CASSFLTGDTQYF.

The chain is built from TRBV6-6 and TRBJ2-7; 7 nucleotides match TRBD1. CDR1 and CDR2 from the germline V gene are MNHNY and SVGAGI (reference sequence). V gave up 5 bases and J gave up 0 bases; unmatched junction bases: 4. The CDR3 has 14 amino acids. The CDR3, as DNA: TGTGCCAGCAGTAACCAGGGGGACTCCTACGAGCAGTACTTC. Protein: CASSNQGDSYEQYF.

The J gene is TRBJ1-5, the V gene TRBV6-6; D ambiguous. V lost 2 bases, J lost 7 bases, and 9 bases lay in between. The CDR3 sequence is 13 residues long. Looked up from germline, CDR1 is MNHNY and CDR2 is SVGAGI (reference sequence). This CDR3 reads CASSYGSSQPQHF. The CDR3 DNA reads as TGTGCCAGCAGTTACGGCAGTAGCCAGCCCCAGCATTTT.